This record covers a single T cell receptor (beta chain). Assay: immunoSEQ multiplex PCR; the TCRdb copy retains only in-frame clones and omits some. The repertoire holds some 140,000 clones, with roughly 92% as singletons. This sample stems from a study of control samples from healthy donors and cancer patients. CDR3 size: 13 residues. From germline, CDR1 is MDHEN and CDR2 SYDVKM. Trimming shortened V by 6 bases and J by 0 bases, and 8 bases separated the two germline ends. The TCR originated in a man aged 25 to 45 in good health. The sample was blood. V usage is TRBV28 and J usage is TRBJ1-1; no firm D call. This chain's CDR3 is CASRKGLNTEAFF. In nucleotides, the CDR3 is TGTGCCAGCAGGAAGGGTTTGAACACTGAAGCTTTCTTT.